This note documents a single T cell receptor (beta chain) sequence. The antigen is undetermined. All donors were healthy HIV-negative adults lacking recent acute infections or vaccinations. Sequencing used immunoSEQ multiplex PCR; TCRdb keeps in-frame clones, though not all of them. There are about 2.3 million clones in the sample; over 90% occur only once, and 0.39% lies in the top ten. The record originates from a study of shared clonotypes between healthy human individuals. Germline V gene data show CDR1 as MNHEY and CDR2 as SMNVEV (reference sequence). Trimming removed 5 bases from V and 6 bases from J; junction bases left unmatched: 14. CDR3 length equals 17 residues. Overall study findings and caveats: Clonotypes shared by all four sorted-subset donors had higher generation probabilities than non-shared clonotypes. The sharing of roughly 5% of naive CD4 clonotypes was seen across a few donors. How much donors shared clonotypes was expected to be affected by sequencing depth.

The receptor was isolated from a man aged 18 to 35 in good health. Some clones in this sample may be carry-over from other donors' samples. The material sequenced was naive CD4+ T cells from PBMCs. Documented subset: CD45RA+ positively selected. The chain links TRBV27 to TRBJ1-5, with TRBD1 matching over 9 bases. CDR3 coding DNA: TGTGCCAGCAGTCCCGGACCGGGACAGGGTGGGCGTCAGCCCCAGCATTTT. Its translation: CASSPGPGQGGRQPQHF.